These 8 T cell receptor beta chains share one sample of origin, sequenced in a study of blood T cell repertoires in COVID-19. Some clones are missing from TCRdb's copy, which holds only in-frame ones; the method was immunoSEQ multiplex PCR. There are 100,000 to 150,000 clones in the sample; roughly 90% occur only once, and about 8% lies in the top ten. What was sequenced was peripheral blood. Receptors were obtained from a man aged 45 to 65 with acute or convalescent COVID-19.

The CDR3 is CAWSRASVAYEQYF. Here the CDR3 DNA reads TGTGCCTGGAGTAGGGCTAGCGTGGCCTACGAGCAGTACTTC. This chain joins TRBV30 and TRBJ2-7; D may be TRBD2 (6 bases). The CDR3 is 14 residues long. The ends were cut back, 2 bases at V and 2 bases at J, with 13 bases in the middle. Germline CDR1 GTSNPN, CDR2 SVGIG (reference sequence).

The chain is built from TRBV5-1 and TRBJ2-5, with TRBD2 identical over 8 bases. There are 16 residues in the CDR3. Germline values: CDR1 SGHRS, CDR2 YFSETQ. V lost 5 bases and J lost 3; bases outside the gene matches: 12. CDR3 in amino acids: CASSEGTRGRKETQYF. The CDR3 region has the DNA TGCGCCAGCAGTGAAGGGACTAGAGGAAGAAAAGAGACCCAGTACTTC.

The chain is built from TRBV25-1 and TRBJ2-1; no clear D. Trimming shortened V by 1 base and J by 5 bases, and 9 bases separated the two germline ends. Germline CDR1 reads MGHDK; CDR2 reads SYGVNS. The CDR3 is made up of 14 amino acids. Written as DNA, the CDR3 is TGTGCCAGCAGTGAATCAACGGTTAACAATGAGCAGTTCTTC. This gives the protein CASSESTVNNEQFF.

This clone was seen a single time. V gene TRBV9 combines with J gene TRBJ2-1; possible D gene TRBD1, 6 bases. This CDR3 is built from 15 residues. V lost 0 bases to trimming and J lost 7 bases, with 14 bases between them. Per the germline V gene, CDR1 is SGDLS and CDR2 is YYNGEE. This CDR3 is CASSVELGGWNEQFF. CDR3 DNA sequence: TGTGCCAGCAGCGTAGAACTAGGGGGTTGGAATGAGCAGTTCTTC. Variable domain in full (rest from reference TRBV9 and TRBJ2-1): DSGVTQTPKHLITATGQRVTLRCSPRSGDLSVYWYQQSLDQGLQFLIQYYNGEERAKGNILERFSAQQFPDLHSELNLSSLELGDSALYFCASSVELGGWNEQFFGPGTRLTVL.

V gene TRBV6-2 or TRBV6-3 combines with J gene TRBJ2-2; TRBD2 aligns across 7 bases. Trimming took 4 bases from V and 1 from J; bases not matched to a gene: 9. This CDR3 has 17 residues. Germline V gives CDR1 MNHEY, CDR2 SVGEGT. Here the CDR3 DNA reads TGTGCCAGCAGTTCACCGTTAGCGGGTTGGAACACCGGGGAGCTGTTTTTT. This translates into CASSSPLAGWNTGELFF.

This clone has just a few counts. The gene calls are TRBV7-7 and TRBJ2-7, with a possible D match to TRBD1 (6 bases). The germline gives CDR1 SSHAT, CDR2 FNYEAQ (reference sequence). The CDR3 length is 13 residues. V lost 4 bases and J lost 6, with 13 bases in between. CDR3 nucleotides: TGTGCCAGCAGCTCCCAGACAGGCGGCGAGCAGTACTTC. Its translation: CASSSQTGGEQYF.

V gene TRBV19 combines with J gene TRBJ2-3, with TRBD2 identical over 12 bases. Germline CDR1 is LNHDA and CDR2 is SQIVND (reference sequence). The CDR3 has 16 residues. Unmatched junction bases numbered 6, after V lost 7 bases and J lost 1 base. The CDR3 is CASTERLAGGTDTQYF. Here the CDR3 DNA reads TGTGCCAGTACAGAGAGACTAGCGGGAGGCACAGATACGCAGTATTTT.

The V gene is TRBV30, the J gene TRBJ2-7; unclear D gene. CDR1 is GTSNPN and CDR2 is SVGIG in the germline V gene (reference sequence). The CDR3 is made up of 14 amino acids. Trimming pared 2 bases from V and 9 bases from J, leaving 20 bases between. The CDR3 region has the DNA TGTGCCTGGAGTCCGACGGATAAAGCCCCGGGGCAGTACTTC. Translating it yields CAWSPTDKAPGQYF.